This T cell receptor beta chain was recorded in a study of T cell responses to AZD1222 COVID-19 vaccine. The length of the CDR3 is 13 residues. Trimming cost V 8 bases and J 0 bases, with 11 bases left between them. The germline V gene encodes CDR1 SGHVS and CDR2 FQNEAQ. This clone was seen only once. Its specificity is not known. TCRdb keeps only in-frame clones here, not all; method: immunoSEQ multiplex PCR. Here the sample spans about 200,000 clones, just over 90% being singletons. General study findings and limits: Donors, mostly white British, included more females; clonal diversity was possibly underestimated. At 160-218 and 743-854, vaccine-associated CD4 TCRs were dominant, and they spanned spike.

This sequence was found in an adult in good health. The specimen was peripheral blood, collected on day 0 of MenACWY control vaccination. The rearrangement links TRBV7-8 to TRBJ2-7; D possibly corresponds to TRBD1 (6 bases). The CDR3 DNA reads TGTGCCAGCGCAGGGGCGAGCTCCTACGAGCAGTACTTC. Translating gives CASAGASSYEQYF.